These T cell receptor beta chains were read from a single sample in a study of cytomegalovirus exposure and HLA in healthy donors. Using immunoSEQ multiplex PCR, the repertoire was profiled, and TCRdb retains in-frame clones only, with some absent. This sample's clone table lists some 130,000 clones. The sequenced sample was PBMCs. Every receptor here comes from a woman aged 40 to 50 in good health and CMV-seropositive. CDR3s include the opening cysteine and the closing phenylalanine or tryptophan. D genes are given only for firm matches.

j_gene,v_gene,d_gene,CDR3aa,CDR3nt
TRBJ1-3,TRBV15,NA,CATSMSGGAGNTIYF,TGTGCCACCAGCATGAGTGGGGGGGCTGGAAACACCATATATTTT
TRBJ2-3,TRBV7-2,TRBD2,CASSAEGLATDTQYF,TGTGCCAGCAGCGCAGAGGGACTAGCGACAGATACGCAGTATTTT
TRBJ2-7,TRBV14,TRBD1,CASSLNRGEQYF,TGTGCCAGCAGCCTTAACAGGGGCGAGCAGTACTTC
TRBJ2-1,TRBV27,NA,CASSFPPPAGRYNEQFF,TGTGCCAGCAGTTTTCCCCCCCCCGCGGGAAGGTACAATGAGCAGTTCTTC
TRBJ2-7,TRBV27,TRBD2,CATGLAAGYEQYF,TGTGCCACTGGTCTAGCGGCGGGTTACGAGCAGTACTTC
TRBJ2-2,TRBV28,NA,CASSSRPGWRNTGELFF,TGTGCCAGCAGTTCTAGACCTGGTTGGAGGAACACCGGGGAGCTGTTTTTT
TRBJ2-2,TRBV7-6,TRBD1,CASSETGVAGELFF,TGTGCCAGCAGCGAGACAGGGGTTGCCGGGGAGCTGTTTTTT
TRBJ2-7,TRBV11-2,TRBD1,CASSLEGTGLNEQYF,TGTGCCAGCAGCTTAGAGGGGACAGGGCTCAACGAGCAGTACTTC
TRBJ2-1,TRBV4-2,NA,CASSLGGDGNEQFF,TGTGCCAGCAGCCTCGGGGGAGATGGGAATGAGCAGTTCTTC
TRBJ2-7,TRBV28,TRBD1,CASRLGQGYHEQYF,TGTGCCAGCCGCCTGGGACAGGGGTACCACGAGCAGTACTTC
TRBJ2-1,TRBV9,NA,CASSVVTGDEQFF,TGTGCCAGCAGCGTAGTGACGGGAGATGAGCAGTTCTTC
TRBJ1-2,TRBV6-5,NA,CASSYSTQGGDGYTF,TGTGCCAGCAGTTACTCGACGCAGGGAGGGGATGGCTACACCTTC
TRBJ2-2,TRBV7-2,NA,CASSSPWQTNTGELFF,TGTGCCAGCAGCTCCCCGTGGCAGACTAACACCGGGGAGCTGTTTTTT
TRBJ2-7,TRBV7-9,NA,CASSTRDWYEQYF,TGTGCCAGCAGCACGAGGGATTGGTACGAGCAGTACTTC
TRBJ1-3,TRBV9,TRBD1,CASSAGQGSSGNTIYF,TGTGCCAGCAGCGCCGGACAGGGGAGCTCTGGAAACACCATATATTTT